The source of this T cell receptor beta chain is a study of blood T cells in healthy people across ages. This clonotype turned up a few times. Antigen: not known. The use of a sample-barcoded 5' primer and a J-beta primer mix characterized a second PCR of roughly 7 to 11 cycles. One entry per CDR3 protein, called by TCRdb with MiXCR from the 5' RACE reads. Of hundreds of thousands of distinct CDR3 sequences in the sample, 20% to 25% are singletons; the top ten hold 3% to 4%. The V and J ends lost 8 bases and 3 bases, in that order; junction bases with no gene match: 4. CDR1 and CDR2 (germline): DFQATT, SNEGSKA (reference sequence). The CDR3 length is 13 residues. Each donor had ten milliliters of peripheral blood drawn. No fewer than 5.5 micrograms of total RNA were isolated from every sample. Study observations and caveats: From one million sequenced T cells, diversity estimates were lower bounds.

The sequencing input was blood. This receptor was obtained from a man in his 70s in good health. This chain joins TRBV20-1 and TRBJ2-1, with TRBD2 matching over 10 bases. CDR3: CSLLAGYYNEQFF. The CDR3 DNA reads as TGCAGTTTACTAGCGGGATACTACAATGAGCAGTTCTTC.